The clone carrying this T cell receptor beta chain was seen more than once but under ten times. There are 15 residues in the CDR3. The V end was cut by 0 bases, the J end by 5 bases, with 13 bases between. The germline gives CDR1 LNHNV, CDR2 YYDKDF (reference sequence). Together with a sample-barcoded 5' primer, a J-beta primer mix was included in a second PCR lasting roughly 7 to 11 cycles. All samples yielded 3 million or more CDR3-containing paired-end reads. Each CDR3 protein gets one entry after TCRdb re-called the 5' RACE reads with MiXCR. The data contain approximately 350,000 distinct CDR3 sequences, 45% to 60% of them singletons. These data come from a study of blood T cells in healthy people across ages. In the study overall: Through template switching, about one barcoded beta molecule was captured per two T cells, as measured in model experiments.

Sequenced sample: blood. The source of this sequence is a man in his fifties or sixties in good health. This chain links TRBV15 with TRBJ2-5; the D gene is possibly TRBD1 (6 bases). CDR3: CATSRDSGVRETQYF. The CDR3 DNA follows: TGTGCCACCAGCAGAGATTCAGGGGTGAGGGAGACCCAGTACTTC. The full variable domain, in which reference TRBV15 and TRBJ2-5 provide the parts outside the CDR3, is DAMVIQNPRYQVTQFGKPVTLSCSQTLNHNVMYWYQQKSSQAPKLLFHYYDKDFNNEADTPDNFQSRRPNTSFCFLDIRSPGLGDTAMYLCATSRDSGVRETQYFGPGTRLLVL.